This T cell receptor beta chain was identified in a study of read filtering for tumor transcriptome and immune sequencing. Turning to the study itself: The cohort had over 16 men and 14 to 15 women aged roughly 40 to 80, mean approximately 66 years. Fewer than 10 patients were R-ISS I, some 15 were R-ISS II, about seven were R-ISS III.

This CDR3 contains 16 residues. The V gene end was trimmed by 4 bases and the J gene end by 6 bases; junction bases not matched to a gene: 9. CDR1 and CDR2 from the germline V gene are LNHDA and SQIVND (reference sequence). This clonotype was recorded at least ten times. The library was built from roughly 400 ng RNA with molecular barcoded adaptors for alpha/delta and beta/gamma chains. TCRdb reprocessed the reads with MiXCR, giving one entry per CDR3 protein. The sample lists 48,000 or so distinct CDR3 sequences, approximately 19% seen once, with 15% in the top ten. Bone marrow was sampled from every patient at the time of active disease.

The clonotype comes from a donor over 35 with multiple myeloma. The rearrangement uses TRBV19 and TRBJ1-5; 10 nucleotides line up with TRBD1. Sequenced input: a population of CD138-negative cells sorted from bone marrow. CDR3 in DNA: TGTGCCAGTAGTACTCACTTGACAGGGGGCCCTCAGCCCCAGCATTTT. As protein: CASSTHLTGGPQPQHF.